This T cell receptor beta chain is drawn from a study of blood T cell repertoires in COVID-19. Participant-reported clinical history was the basis for cohort assignment. Donors of Cohort 3 who recovered were those that had two negative PCRs, clearance, or symptom resolution. TCRdb's copy holds only in-frame clones and misses some; the assay was immunoSEQ multiplex PCR. The table includes under 350,000 clones, roughly 90% detected once. Germline CDR1 reads MDHEN; CDR2 reads SYDVKM. V lost 8 bases, J lost 5 bases, and 6 bases stayed unmatched. The CDR3 is made up of 15 amino acids. V and J are TRBV28 and TRBJ2-3, with TRBD2 matching 14 bases. The receptor's source is a woman aged 55-70 years who had recovered from COVID-19. Sequences were obtained from PBMCs or T cells enriched from blood (not recorded which). The DNA for the CDR3 is TGTGCCAGCGGGGGACTAGCGGGAGCGGAAGATACGCAGTATTTT. Protein product: CASGGLAGAEDTQYF.